The rows below give T cell receptor beta chains drawn from one sample of a study of OX40 agonist ivuxolimab in advanced cancers. Libraries were prepared by immunoSEQ multiplex PCR; TCRdb keeps only in-frame clonotypes and omits some of them. The table lists approximately 15,000 clones, 70% to 90% of them singletons. The specimen comprised CD4+ or CD8+ T cells sorted from blood, sampled in a trial of the OX40 agonist ivuxolimab. The receptors stem from an adult with an advanced solid tumor such as melanoma, head and neck, liver or kidney cancer. The CDR3 runs from the conserved cysteine through the conserved F or W. Fields, in order: CDR3 length, J gene, clone size, V gene, D gene, CDR3 DNA, CDR3 protein. D genes are given only for firm matches. Where a row states a size, it is once, few, many or the class of an expanded clone; other rows omit it.

CDR3 length: 15
J gene: TRBJ1-5
clone size: NA
V gene: TRBV6-1
D gene: NA
CDR3 DNA: TGTGCCAGGGGAGCCCCCACGTATAGCAATCAGCCCCAGCATTTT
CDR3 protein: CARGAPTYSNQPQHF

CDR3 length: 13
J gene: TRBJ2-1
clone size: NA
V gene: TRBV5-1
D gene: TRBD1
CDR3 DNA: TGCGCCAGCAGCCAGGGACAGTACAATGAGCAGTTCTTC
CDR3 protein: CASSQGQYNEQFF

CDR3 length: 14
J gene: TRBJ1-2
clone size: NA
V gene: TRBV6-6
D gene: NA
CDR3 DNA: TGTGCCAGCAGTTACTGGGGATTTAACTATGGCTACACCTTC
CDR3 protein: CASSYWGFNYGYTF

CDR3 length: 18
J gene: TRBJ2-1
clone size: NA
V gene: TRBV2
D gene: NA
CDR3 DNA: TGTGCCAGCAGTGAGCCCCTCAGGGGGGGAGGGGTAAGCAATGAGCAGTTCTTC
CDR3 protein: CASSEPLRGGGVSNEQFF

CDR3 length: 13
J gene: TRBJ2-5
clone size: few
V gene: TRBV11-1
D gene: NA
CDR3 DNA: TGTGCCAGCAGCTTGTCCGGGACGGAGACCCAGTACTTC
CDR3 protein: CASSLSGTETQYF

CDR3 length: 12
J gene: TRBJ2-7
clone size: NA
V gene: TRBV5-1
D gene: TRBD1
CDR3 DNA: TGCGCCAGCAGCTTACAGGGGCCCGAGCAGTACTTC
CDR3 protein: CASSLQGPEQYF

CDR3 length: 14
J gene: TRBJ1-1
clone size: NA
V gene: TRBV23-1
D gene: NA
CDR3 DNA: TGCGCCAGCAGTCGGGGACATAGTGGAACTGAAGCTTTCTTT
CDR3 protein: CASSRGHSGTEAFF

CDR3 length: 15
J gene: TRBJ2-5
clone size: NA
V gene: TRBV27
D gene: NA
CDR3 DNA: TGTGCCAGCAGTTTTTCCCAGTACGGGAAAGAGACCCAGTACTTC
CDR3 protein: CASSFSQYGKETQYF

CDR3 length: 13
J gene: TRBJ2-2
clone size: NA
V gene: TRBV7-3
D gene: NA
CDR3 DNA: TGTGCCAGCAGCCCGCGTAACACCGGGGAGCTGTTTTTT
CDR3 protein: CASSPRNTGELFF

CDR3 length: 13
J gene: TRBJ1-5
clone size: once
V gene: TRBV6-6
D gene: NA
CDR3 DNA: TGTGCCAGCAGGTGGGGACGGGATCAGCCCCAGCATTTT
CDR3 protein: CASRWGRDQPQHF

CDR3 length: 15
J gene: TRBJ1-1
clone size: NA
V gene: TRBV5-1
D gene: NA
CDR3 DNA: TGCGCCAGCAAAATTGAGGGGGATTTGAACACTGAAGCTTTCTTT
CDR3 protein: CASKIEGDLNTEAFF

CDR3 length: 16
J gene: TRBJ1-2
clone size: NA
V gene: TRBV28
D gene: NA
CDR3 DNA: TGTGCCAGCAGTTTAATGGGCGTCAGGGTAGCGTATGGCTACACCTTC
CDR3 protein: CASSLMGVRVAYGYTF

CDR3 length: 16
J gene: TRBJ2-7
clone size: NA
V gene: TRBV16
D gene: TRBD2
CDR3 DNA: TGTGCCAGCAGCCAATTAACTAGCGGGGGGTTCTACGAGCAGTACTTC
CDR3 protein: CASSQLTSGGFYEQYF

CDR3 length: 15
J gene: TRBJ1-4
clone size: NA
V gene: TRBV11-2
D gene: NA
CDR3 DNA: TGTGCCAGCAGCTTAGCCCCATCAACTAATGAAAAACTGTTTTTT
CDR3 protein: CASSLAPSTNEKLFF

CDR3 length: 14
J gene: TRBJ2-3
clone size: NA
V gene: TRBV5-1
D gene: TRBD2
CDR3 DNA: TGCGCCAGCAGCCCCGGGACTAGCCTAGATACGCAGTATTTT
CDR3 protein: CASSPGTSLDTQYF

CDR3 length: 15
J gene: TRBJ2-1
clone size: NA
V gene: TRBV7-2
D gene: NA
CDR3 DNA: TGTGCCAGCACCCCAACCCGGGACTCCTACAATGAGCAGTTCTTC
CDR3 protein: CASTPTRDSYNEQFF

CDR3 length: 13
J gene: TRBJ2-7
clone size: NA
V gene: TRBV7-7
D gene: NA
CDR3 DNA: TGTGCCAGCAGCTTAGATTCGGGAGCCGAGCAGTACTTC
CDR3 protein: CASSLDSGAEQYF

CDR3 length: 15
J gene: TRBJ1-4
clone size: NA
V gene: TRBV28
D gene: NA
CDR3 DNA: TGTGCCAGCAGTCCCATGGGACAAAAGAATGAAAAACTGTTTTTT
CDR3 protein: CASSPMGQKNEKLFF

CDR3 length: 15
J gene: TRBJ1-1
clone size: NA
V gene: TRBV5-1
D gene: NA
CDR3 DNA: TGCGCCAGCAGCCTGTCTCCTGGAACGAACACTGAAGCTTTCTTT
CDR3 protein: CASSLSPGTNTEAFF

CDR3 length: 14
J gene: TRBJ1-5
clone size: NA
V gene: TRBV2
D gene: NA
CDR3 DNA: TGTGCCAGCTCTGGAGGGGTTAGCAATCAGCCCCAGCATTTT
CDR3 protein: CASSGGVSNQPQHF